The 32 T cell receptor beta chains listed next were all sequenced from one sample in a study of blood T cell repertoires in COVID-19. Assay used: immunoSEQ multiplex PCR; TCRdb lists only in-frame clones, some missing. The table records 120,000 or so clones, 70% to 80% of them present only once. What was sequenced was peripheral blood. Receptor source: a human donor in a cohort sampled during active COVID-19.

The rearrangement joins TRBV19 to TRBJ1-5, with 7 bases identical to TRBD1. The V gene end was trimmed by 9 bases and the J gene end by 4 bases; junction bases not matched to a gene: 9. The length of the CDR3 is 14 residues. CDR1 is LNHDA, CDR2 SQIVND, per germline (reference sequence). The CDR3 region is CASFQGVENQPQHF. CDR3 in DNA: TGTGCCAGCTTTCAGGGGGTGGAAAATCAGCCCCAGCATTTT.

This clone came up a few times. This chain connects TRBV14 to TRBJ2-7; no clear D. Germline V gene lookup returns CDR1 SGHDN and CDR2 FVKESK. V was trimmed by 7 bases and J by 0 bases, leaving 10 bases between them. This CDR3 spans 13 amino acids. The DNA for the CDR3 is TGTGCCAGCAACCCCTCGAGCTCCTACGAGCAGTACTTC. Its protein is CASNPSSSYEQYF.

CDR3 region: CASSSDSYEQYF. The CDR3 nucleotides are TGTGCCAGCAGCTCCGACAGCTACGAGCAGTACTTC. This rearrangement joins TRBV11-2 to TRBJ2-7, with D maybe TRBD1 (5 bases). The CDR3 length is 12 residues. Trimming cost V 4 bases and J 3 bases, with 7 bases left between them. The V gene's germline CDR1 is SGHAT and CDR2 FQNNGV.

With regard to this clone: The DNA is omitted, as the CDR3 cannot be located on it reliably, and the CDR3 follows TCRdb's listing. The J gene is TRBJ2-1, the V gene TRBV7-8; the table calls TRBD1, which could not be checked here. The CDR3 is made up of 13 amino acids, end residues included. Germline assignment: CDR1 SGHVS and CDR2 FQNEAQ. The CDR3 is CASSLVGTGTRFF.

V gene TRBV7-9 combines with J gene TRBJ2-7, with a weak D call TRBD2 (6 bases). Between the trimmed V and J ends, which lost 4 bases and 7 bases, there was a span of 17 bases. The CDR3 has 14 residues. The germline CDR1 and CDR2 sequences are SEHNR and FQNEAQ (reference sequence). CDR3 coding DNA: TGTGCCAGCAGCTCAACAGACGCGGCGGGAGAGCAGTACTTC. This translates into CASSSTDAAGEQYF. The complete variable domain, with remaining parts taken from reference TRBV7-9 and TRBJ2-7, reads DTGVSQNPRHKITKRGQNVTFRCDPISEHNRLYWYRQTLGQGPEFLTYFQNEAQLEKSRLLSDRFSAERPKGSFSTLEIQRTEQGDSAMYLCASSSTDAAGEQYFGPGTRLTVT.

This clone was observed a single time. V usage is TRBV2 and J usage is TRBJ1-5; 8 bases agree with TRBD1. With V trimmed by 5 bases and J by 4 bases, 4 bases remained unmatched. The CDR3 is 14 residues long. CDR1 SNHLY and CDR2 FYNNEI come from the germline V gene. The CDR3 sequence: CASSPDRDNQPQHF. DNA of the CDR3: TGTGCCAGCAGTCCGGACAGGGATAATCAGCCCCAGCATTTT.

The chain recombines TRBV5-5 with TRBJ1-6; D remains ambiguous. Germline CDR1 and CDR2: SGHKS and YYEKEE (reference sequence). This CDR3 has 14 amino acids. V was cut by 4 bases and J by 8 bases, with 13 bases left in between. CDR3 protein: CASSLPEGYSPLHF. CDR3 coding DNA: TGTGCCAGCAGCCTACCGGAGGGTTATTCACCCCTCCACTTT.

This chain joins TRBV7-9 and TRBJ1-3; D is uncertain. Trimming cost V 0 bases and J 4 bases, with 7 bases left between them. The CDR3 contains 14 residues. The V gene's germline CDR1 is SEHNR and CDR2 FQNEAQ (reference sequence). The CDR3 sequence is CASSLAGTGNTIYF. CDR3 bases: TGTGCCAGCAGCTTAGCGGGCACAGGAAACACCATATATTTT.

The chain recombines TRBV12-5 with TRBJ2-1; 10 nucleotides line up with TRBD2. The CDR3 length is 17 residues. The junction had 15 bases not matched to a gene; V was cut back by 5 bases and J by 8 bases. Looked up from germline, CDR1 is LGHNT and CDR2 is FRNRAP. The CDR3 protein is CASGGGASGGLVDEQFF. The CDR3 coding sequence is TGTGCTAGTGGTGGGGGGGCTAGCGGGGGTTTAGTGGATGAGCAGTTCTTC.

This CDR3 is CASSVREGPDTQYF. The CDR3 DNA reads as TGTGCCAGCAGCGTACGGGAGGGCCCAGATACGCAGTATTTT. This chain uses TRBV9 with TRBJ2-3, with TRBD2 matching 8 bases. After removal of 1 base from V and 4 bases from J, the junction contained 2 bases not matched to a gene. Germline CDR1 SGDLS, CDR2 YYNGEE. This CDR3 contains 14 residues.

The chain uses TRBV7-8 and TRBJ1-5; D perhaps matches TRBD1 (5 bases). The CDR3 totals 14 residues. The germline CDR1 and CDR2 sequences are SGHVS and FQNEAQ. The ends were cut back, 5 bases at V and 2 bases at J, with 10 bases in the middle. CDR3 in DNA: TGTGCCAGCAGCCCTAGACAGCGCAATCAGCCCCAGCATTTT. It translates to CASSPRQRNQPQHF.

This clone has only a few counts. This chain connects TRBV19 to TRBJ1-1; 8 positions agree with TRBD1. V dropped 1 base and J dropped 0; count of bases not matched to a gene: 1. The CDR3 is 15 amino acids. Germline CDR1 is LNHDA and CDR2 is SQIVND (reference sequence). This CDR3 reads CASSIGTGMNTEAFF. As DNA, the CDR3 is TGTGCCAGTAGTATAGGGACAGGGATGAACACTGAAGCTTTCTTT.

About this clone: The conserved final phenylalanine or tryptophan is absent from the CDR3, which likely points to a read error. The DNA is left out, because the CDR3 cannot be placed on it with certainty; the CDR3 is given as TCRdb lists it. This chain joins TRBV5-3 and TRBJ1-2; the table's TRBD1 call for D was not verified on the DNA. TRBV5-3 is designated an ORF whose function remains uncertain. 12 amino acids form the CDR3, both terminal residues included. The chain's CDR3 is CARSLAGGRGSI.

In this sample, this clone turned up a few times. The chain employs TRBV6-5 and TRBJ1-6, with a tentative D call TRBD1 (5 bases). This CDR3 contains 14 residues. Germline lookup yields CDR1 MNHEY and CDR2 SVGAGI. With 5 bases removed from V and 10 bases from J, the gap between germline ends came to 15 bases. The chain's CDR3 is CASSPRGTESPLHF. The DNA of the CDR3 is TGTGCCAGCAGTCCACGGGGGACGGAATCACCCCTCCACTTT.

The chain is built from TRBV5-1 and TRBJ2-3; D gene uncertain. Germline V gene data show CDR1 as SGHRS and CDR2 as YFSETQ. V shed 4 bases and J shed 3 bases, with 12 bases lying between them. This CDR3 spans 14 amino acids. This CDR3 reads CASSPVPETDTQYF. The CDR3 region has the DNA TGCGCCAGCAGCCCGGTCCCCGAGACAGATACGCAGTATTTT.

V gene TRBV24-1 combines with J gene TRBJ2-3, with 8 bases identical to TRBD1. Germline CDR1 and CDR2: KGHDR and SFDVKD. This CDR3 has 14 amino acids. With 0 bases clipped from V and 6 bases from J, the junction kept 1 base outside the gene matches. Here the CDR3 reads CATSDLYRGDTQYF. DNA of the CDR3: TGTGCCACCAGTGATTTGTACAGGGGGGATACGCAGTATTTT.

The V call is TRBV28, the J call TRBJ1-2; tentatively, D is TRBD1 (5 bases). The CDR3 runs to 14 residues. The V end was cut by 8 bases, the J end by 0 bases, with 13 bases between. From germline, CDR1 is MDHEN and CDR2 SYDVKM. Here the CDR3 reads CASALGPANYGYTF. For the CDR3, the DNA is TGTGCCAGCGCTCTGGGGCCCGCTAACTATGGCTACACCTTC.

V is TRBV27 and J is TRBJ2-7; TRBD1 might be the D (5 bases). V dropped 2 bases and J dropped 2 bases, with 10 bases sitting between them. The CDR3 loop spans 14 amino acids. From germline, CDR1 is MNHEY and CDR2 SMNVEV (reference sequence). In DNA form, the CDR3 reads TGTGCCAGCAGTTTAAGGCAGGGCACCTACGAGCAGTACTTC. Translated, it gives CASSLRQGTYEQYF.

The chain carries TRBV4-1 and TRBJ1-5; D not resolved. Trimming cost V 0 bases and J 7 bases, with 10 bases left between them. The length of the CDR3 is 14 residues. CDR1 MGHRA and CDR2 YSYEKL come from the germline V gene. The CDR3 protein is CASSQDSLGQPQHF. The CDR3 DNA reads TGCGCCAGCAGCCAAGATTCCCTAGGACAGCCCCAGCATTTT.

CDR3 amino acids: CASSATGTGPETQYF. The CDR3 nucleotides are TGTGCCAGCAGCGCCACCGGGACAGGGCCAGAGACCCAGTACTTC. The rearrangement uses TRBV5-4 and TRBJ2-5, with 9 bases fitting TRBD1. The CDR3 has 15 residues. Germline CDR1 SGHNT, CDR2 YYREEE (reference sequence). Trimming removed 4 bases from V and 4 bases from J; junction bases left unmatched: 8.

This chain links TRBV27 with TRBJ2-7; 8 positions match TRBD1. V was clipped by 5 bases and J by 5 bases; unmatched bases: 8. This CDR3 is built from 14 residues. The V gene's germline CDR1 is MNHEY and CDR2 SMNVEV (reference sequence). CDR3 sequence: CASSPMTGANEQYF. Written as DNA, the CDR3 is TGTGCCAGCAGTCCGATGACAGGGGCCAACGAGCAGTACTTC.

About this clone itself: Sequence at one end of the junction differs from germline and may be a read error. The V gene is TRBV7-7, the J gene TRBJ2-5; TRBD1 matches at 7 bases. The germline V gene encodes CDR1 SSHAT and CDR2 FNYEAQ (reference sequence). The CDR3 extends over 16 amino acids. The CDR3 is CASSLTPRDSQETQYF. CDR3 in DNA: TGTGCTAGCAGCTTAACCCCCCGGGACAGCCAAGAGACCCAGTACTTC.

This clone was detected once. V and J are TRBV27 and TRBJ1-5; a possible D gene is TRBD1 (6 bases). V shed 4 bases and J shed 0 bases, with 16 bases lying between them. The CDR3 runs 17 residues. Germline CDR1 MNHEY, CDR2 SMNVEV (reference sequence). For the CDR3, the DNA is TGTGCCAGCAGTTCTGGGGGCGGTTTCGATAGCAATCAGCCCCAGCATTTT. Amino acid sequence: CASSSGGGFDSNQPQHF.

The chain links TRBV4-1 to TRBJ1-2; 11 bases are a match to TRBD1. The length of the CDR3 is 16 residues. Trimming took 3 bases from V and 9 from J; bases not matched to a gene: 12. Germline V CDR1 and CDR2: MGHRA, YSYEKL. Here the CDR3 DNA reads TGCGCCAGCAGCCACCGGGACAGGGGGGTTTCTTCGAGCTACACCTTC. Its protein product is CASSHRDRGVSSSYTF.

This clone has a single count. The chain has TRBV18 and TRBJ1-2, with 10 bases identical to TRBD1. The CDR3 sequence is 17 residues long. V trimming: 4 bases; J trimming: 5 bases; junction bases outside the gene matches: 13. Germline V lookup: CDR1 KGHSH, CDR2 LQKENI. The DNA for the CDR3 is TGTGCCAGCTCACACCCCGACAGGGGGCCTGCCCCATATGGCTACACCTTC. As protein: CASSHPDRGPAPYGYTF.

This rearrangement joins TRBV5-1 to TRBJ1-2; 9 bases map to TRBD1. After removal of 4 bases from V and 2 bases from J, the junction contained 6 bases not matched to a gene. Germline CDR1 and CDR2: SGHRS and YFSETQ. The CDR3 spans 15 residues. The CDR3 DNA reads as TGCGCCAGCAGCCCCTTTGACAGGGGGAACTATGGCTACACCTTC. It yields the protein CASSPFDRGNYGYTF.

The chain has TRBV28 and TRBJ2-7; 9 bases map to TRBD1. Germline V lookup: CDR1 MDHEN, CDR2 SYDVKM. Unmatched junction bases numbered 7, after V lost 5 bases and J lost 5 bases. The CDR3 is 14 residues long. The CDR3 sequence is CASSTRQGVNEQYF. The CDR3 DNA reads as TGTGCCAGCAGTACCCGACAGGGGGTAAACGAGCAGTACTTC.

This clone showed up just once. The V call is TRBV3-1 (or the pseudogene TRBV3-2), the J call TRBJ2-1, with 10 nucleotides matching TRBD1. The V gene end was trimmed by 4 bases and the J gene end by 8 bases; junction bases not matched to a gene: 29. This CDR3 contains 22 residues. Germline CDR1 LGHDT, CDR2 YNNKEL (reference sequence). The CDR3 DNA is TGTGCCAGCAGCCCCAAACCCCGACAGGGGGCTTATCAAGCGCAGAGGGGACATGAGCAGTTCTTC. This encodes CASSPKPRQGAYQAQRGHEQFF.

The J gene is TRBJ1-6, the V gene TRBV2; 8 bases align to TRBD1. The CDR3 covers 14 residues. Germline-derived CDR1 and CDR2 are SNHLY and FYNNEI. Trimming cost V 9 bases and J 2 bases; bases outside gene matches: 3. CDR3 sequence: CASRQGTYNSPLHF. DNA for the CDR3: TGTGCCAGTCGACAGGGGACCTATAATTCACCCCTCCACTTT. The entire variable domain, with the rest obtained from reference TRBV2 and TRBJ1-6, is as follows: EPEVTQTPSHQVTQMGQEVILRCVPISNHLYFYWYRQILGQKVEFLVSFYNNEISEKSEIFDDQFSVERPDGSNFTLKIRSTKLEDSAMYFCASRQGTYNSPLHFGNGTRLTVT.

The chain couples TRBV3-1 (or the pseudogene TRBV3-2) to TRBJ1-1; D possibly corresponds to TRBD1 (5 bases). The CDR3 runs to 14 residues. Germline assignment: CDR1 LGHDT and CDR2 YNNKEL (reference sequence). Deletions cut 6 bases from V and 4 bases from J, with 15 bases between. CDR3 DNA: TGTGCCAGCAGACCGGGGGGGACGGGCACTGAAGCTTTCTTT. It is translated as CASRPGGTGTEAFF.

This sequence joins TRBV7-8 and TRBJ2-7; D call uncertain. Per germline, CDR1 SGHVS and CDR2 FQNEAQ. This CDR3 has 12 residues. The germline V and J ends were trimmed by 5 bases and 4 bases, with 9 bases remaining between them. The CDR3 DNA reads as TGTGCCAGCAGCCTAGAGAGGTACGAGCAGTACTTC. Translated: CASSLERYEQYF.

On this clone itself: This sample also contains other DNA sequences that code for the same CDR3. CDR3 sequence reads: CASSPSDRGYEQYF. The CDR3 DNA follows: TGTGCCAGCAGCCCCTCCGACAGGGGTTACGAGCAGTACTTC. This rearrangement joins TRBV4-2 to TRBJ2-7; 8 bases align to TRBD1. The CDR3 runs to 14 residues. Germline trimming cut 4 bases from V and 4 bases from J; bases unmatched to any gene: 6. Germline V CDR1 and CDR2: LGHNA, YNFKEQ.